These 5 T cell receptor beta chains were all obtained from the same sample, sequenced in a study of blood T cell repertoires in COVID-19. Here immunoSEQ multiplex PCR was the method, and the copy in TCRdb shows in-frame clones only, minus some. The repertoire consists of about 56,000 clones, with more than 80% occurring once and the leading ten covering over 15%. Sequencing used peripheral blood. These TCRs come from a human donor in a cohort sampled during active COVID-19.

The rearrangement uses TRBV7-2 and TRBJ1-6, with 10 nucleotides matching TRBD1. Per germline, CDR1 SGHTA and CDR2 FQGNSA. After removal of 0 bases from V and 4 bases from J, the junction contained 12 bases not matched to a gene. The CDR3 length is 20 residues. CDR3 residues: CASSLALTGGLRFYNSPLHF. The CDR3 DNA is TGTGCCAGCAGCTTAGCCCTGACAGGGGGCCTACGCTTTTATAATTCACCCCTCCACTTT.

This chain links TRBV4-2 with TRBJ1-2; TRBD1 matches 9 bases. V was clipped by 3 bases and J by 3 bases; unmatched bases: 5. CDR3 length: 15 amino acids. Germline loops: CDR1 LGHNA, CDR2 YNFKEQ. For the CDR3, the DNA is TGTGCCAGCAGCCATAACAGGGGGCTCGACTATGGCTACACCTTC. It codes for CASSHNRGLDYGYTF.

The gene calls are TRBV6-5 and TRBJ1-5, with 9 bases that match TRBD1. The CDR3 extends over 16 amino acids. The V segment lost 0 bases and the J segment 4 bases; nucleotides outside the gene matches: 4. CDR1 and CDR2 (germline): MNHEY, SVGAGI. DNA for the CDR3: TGTGCCAGCAGTTACTCAGGGACAGGGTTTAATCAGCCCCAGCATTTT. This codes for CASSYSGTGFNQPQHF.

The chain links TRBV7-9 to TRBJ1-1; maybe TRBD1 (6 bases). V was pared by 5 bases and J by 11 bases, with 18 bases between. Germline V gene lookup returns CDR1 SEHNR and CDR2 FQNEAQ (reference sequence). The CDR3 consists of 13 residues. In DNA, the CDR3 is TGTGCCAGCAGCCTAACAGGGACTAAAGGGGCTTTCTTT. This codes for CASSLTGTKGAFF.

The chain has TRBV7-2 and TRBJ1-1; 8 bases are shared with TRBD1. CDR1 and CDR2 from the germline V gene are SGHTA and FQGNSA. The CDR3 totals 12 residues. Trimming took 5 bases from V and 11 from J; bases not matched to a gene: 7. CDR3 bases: TGTGCCAGCAGCCCCCAGGGGGCTTGGGCTTTCTTT. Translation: CASSPQGAWAFF.